The rows below give T cell receptor beta chains drawn from one sample of a study of blood T cell repertoires in COVID-19. The data were produced by immunoSEQ multiplex PCR, yet TCRdb's version contains in-frame clones alone and is incomplete. Among around 150,000 clones listed, around 85% were seen once. The sample consisted of peripheral blood. All receptors derive from a human donor in a cohort sampled during active COVID-19. Both conserved end residues are part of each CDR3. The D gene is left open where the match is weak. Clone size is given for some rows only: seen once, a few or many times, or a class if the clone is expanded.

clone_size	v_call	j_call	d_call	cdr3_aa	cdr3_nt
once	TRBV6-5	TRBJ1-2	-	CASTTREGALYGYTF	TGTGCCAGCACCACCCGGGAAGGAGCCCTCTATGGCTACACCTTC
once	TRBV29-1	TRBJ2-3	-	CSVAVATSTDTQYF	TGCAGCGTTGCGGTAGCGACAAGCACAGATACGCAGTATTTT
-	TRBV28	TRBJ1-2	TRBD1	CASCRGVHNTQYGYTF	TGTGCCAGCTGCAGGGGGGTTCACAACACCCAATATGGCTACACCTTC
-	TRBV19	TRBJ2-5	TRBD2	CASSTRTSQETQYF	TGTGCCAGTAGTACTCGGACTAGTCAAGAGACCCAGTACTTC
-	TRBV7-9	TRBJ1-4	TRBD1	CASRTGYNEKLFF	TGTGCCAGCAGGACAGGGTATAATGAAAAACTGTTTTTT
-	TRBV10-3	TRBJ1-2	-	CAISESSAENYGYTF	TGTGCCATCAGTGAGTCGAGTGCTGAGAACTATGGCTACACCTTC
-	TRBV21-1	TRBJ2-7	-	CASSKARGREEYEQYF	TGTGCCAGCAGCAAAGCAAGGGGACGGGAGGAGTACGAGCAGTACTTC
-	TRBV10-3	TRBJ2-6	TRBD1	CAITRGQGAPGANVLTF	TGTGCCATCACAAGGGGACAGGGGGCGCCAGGGGCCAACGTCCTGACTTTC
-	TRBV7-9	TRBJ1-5	-	CASSPRGGNQPQHF	TGTGCCAGCAGCCCACGGGGGGGCAATCAGCCCCAGCATTTT
-	TRBV10-3	TRBJ2-2	-	CAISVAATGELFF	TGTGCCATCAGTGTAGCGGCCACCGGGGAGCTGTTTTTT
-	TRBV6-5	TRBJ2-7	-	CASSPSDAGYEQYF	TGTGCCAGCAGTCCTTCGGATGCGGGTTACGAGCAGTACTTC
-	TRBV19	TRBJ2-2	TRBD1	CASSSGQGLSGELFF	TGTGCCAGTAGTTCGGGACAGGGTTTGTCCGGGGAGCTGTTTTTT
-	TRBV19	TRBJ2-1	TRBD2	CASSLAGGPNNEQFF	TGTGCCAGTAGCCTGGCGGGAGGGCCCAACAATGAGCAGTTCTTC
-	TRBV5-4	TRBJ1-1	TRBD1	CASRPGGGSPDNTEAFF	TGTGCCAGCAGGCCAGGAGGGGGCTCCCCTGACAACACTGAAGCTTTCTTT
-	TRBV6-5	TRBJ2-7	-	CASSYSKGSYEQYF	TGTGCCAGCAGTTACTCTAAGGGGTCCTACGAGCAGTACTTC
-	TRBV20-1	TRBJ1-2	-	CSAPSPGYTF	TGCAGTGCTCCGAGTCCCGGCTACACCTTC
-	TRBV5-8	TRBJ2-7	-	CASSFTGLLPYEQYF	TGTGCCAGCAGCTTCACAGGGCTTTTACCCTACGAGCAGTACTTC
-	TRBV4-3	TRBJ1-2	TRBD1	CASSQGRGTGSLYGYTF	TGCGCCAGCAGCCAAGGACGTGGGACAGGATCTCTCTATGGCTACACCTTC
-	TRBV29-1	TRBJ1-2	-	CSALTGGAPIGNDGYTF	TGCAGCGCCTTGACCGGGGGGGCGCCGATAGGAAACGATGGCTACACCTTC
-	TRBV5-6	TRBJ1-5	-	CASSLTGQPQHF	TGTGCCAGCAGCTTGACAGGTCAGCCCCAGCATTTT
-	TRBV7-9	TRBJ1-3	-	CASSLVGNTIYF	TGTGCCAGCAGCCTCGTGGGAAACACCATATATTTT
-	TRBV6-1	TRBJ1-4	-	CASSDQGPPTNEKLFF	TGTGCCAGCAGTGATCAGGGTCCCCCAACTAATGAAAAACTGTTTTTT
-	TRBV29-1	TRBJ2-7	-	CSVEIGERQYF	TGCAGCGTTGAAATAGGGGAACGGCAGTACTTC
-	TRBV11-3	TRBJ2-5	-	CASSSRGRNQETQYF	TGTGCCAGCAGCTCTCGAGGGCGGAACCAAGAGACCCAGTACTTC